Shown below are 21 T cell receptor beta chains from a single sample sequenced in a study of T cell responses to AZD1222 COVID-19 vaccine. Produced via immunoSEQ multiplex PCR; TCRdb's table is partial and in-frame only. The table lists 95,000 to 150,000 clones, around 93% of them singletons. Sequences were derived from peripheral blood, sampled on day 0 of AZD1222 vaccination. The receptor set was obtained from an adult in good health.

This chain uses TRBV29-1 with TRBJ2-3; D is unclear. V lost 4 bases and J 5 bases, leaving 13 bases between the germline ends. The CDR3 length is 13 residues. Germline V gene sequence: CDR1 SQVTM, CDR2 ANQGSEA. The CDR3 nucleotides read TGCAGCGTTGCCTATTCGGAGAGAGATACGCAGTATTTT. The encoded protein is CSVAYSERDTQYF.

The V call is TRBV5-1, the J call TRBJ1-1, with D possibly matching TRBD1 (6 bases). In germline, CDR1 is SGHRS, CDR2 YFSETQ. There are 17 residues in the CDR3. V lost 1 base and J lost 4, with 20 bases in between. The CDR3 DNA sequence: TGCGCCAGCAGCTTGAAGAGGACAGCCCAGGGGACCACTGAAGCTTTCTTT. Protein: CASSLKRTAQGTTEAFF.

This sequence joins TRBV18 and TRBJ1-1; D might be TRBD1 (6 bases). Germline V gene sequence: CDR1 KGHSH, CDR2 LQKENI. The CDR3 totals 14 residues. Between the trimmed V and J ends, which lost 3 bases and 4 bases, there was a span of 12 bases. CDR3 in DNA: TGTGCCAGCTCACCCCGGGGGCTAAGCACTGAAGCTTTCTTT. It encodes CASSPRGLSTEAFF.

This clone was found a few times. This chain connects TRBV19 to TRBJ2-2, with 10 bases matching TRBD1. The CDR3 length is 15 residues. V shed 10 bases and J 4 bases; nucleotides not matched to a gene: 9. Per germline, CDR1 LNHDA and CDR2 SQIVND (reference sequence). The CDR3: CATEPGQGSTGELFF. CDR3 bases: TGTGCCACCGAACCGGGACAGGGGAGCACCGGGGAGCTGTTTTTT.

The V gene is TRBV4-2, the J gene TRBJ2-3, with 7 bases identical to TRBD2. There are 15 residues in the CDR3. V lost 0 bases and J lost 7; bases outside the gene matches: 7. The germline gives CDR1 LGHNA, CDR2 YNFKEQ. CDR3 nucleotides: TGTGCCAGCAGCCAAGAACCTAGTAGCGGGTATACGCAGTATTTT. Protein product: CASSQEPSSGYTQYF.

The V gene is TRBV5-6, the J gene TRBJ2-5, with a tentative D call TRBD1 (6 bases). V shed 2 bases and J shed 7 bases, with 15 bases lying between them. CDR3 size: 14 residues. Germline assignment: CDR1 SGHDT and CDR2 YYEEEE. Here the CDR3 reads CASSLWGRFSTQYF. The CDR3 DNA sequence: TGTGCCAGCAGCTTATGGGGGCGGTTTTCGACCCAGTACTTC.

The chain has TRBV5-4 and TRBJ2-7; 9 bases fit TRBD1. J gave up 5 bases and V 0 bases, and 3 bases lay outside the gene matches. Per germline, CDR1 SGHNT and CDR2 YYREEE (reference sequence). The length of the CDR3 is 14 residues. CDR3 region: CASSLGDRDHEQYF. In DNA form, the CDR3 reads TGTGCCAGCAGCTTGGGGGACAGGGATCACGAGCAGTACTTC.

V is TRBV27 and J is TRBJ1-6; D gene uncertain. Germline lookup yields CDR1 MNHEY and CDR2 SMNVEV (reference sequence). V lost 7 bases and J lost 14, with 15 bases in between. This CDR3 is built from 12 residues. CDR3 coding DNA: TGTGCCAGCACCCAGGATTTCAGGACCCTCCACTTT. Amino acid sequence: CASTQDFRTLHF.

This sequence joins TRBV6-5 and TRBJ2-1; the match to TRBD2 covers 12 bases. CDR3 length: 14 residues. CDR1 MNHEY and CDR2 SVGAGI come from the germline V gene. J was trimmed by 8 bases and V by 6 bases; bases with no gene match: 5. CDR3 residues: CASRLAGGPHEQFF. The CDR3 coding sequence is TGTGCCAGCAGGCTAGCGGGAGGGCCCCATGAGCAGTTCTTC.

The V call is TRBV7-2, the J call TRBJ2-1, with 11 bases matching TRBD2. Germline CDR1 and CDR2: SGHTA and FQGNSA. The CDR3 length is 19 residues. The junction had 17 bases not matched to a gene; V was cut back by 4 bases and J by 6 bases. The CDR3 DNA is TGTGCCAGCAGCTCCCCCCGGCTAGCGGGGGGAACAAACCTCAATGAGCAGTTCTTC. Translation: CASSSPRLAGGTNLNEQFF.

The chain uses TRBV10-2 and TRBJ1-5; no firm D call. With 0 bases removed from V and 5 bases from J, the gap between germline ends came to 5 bases. Per the germline V gene, CDR1 is WSHSY and CDR2 is SAAADI. This CDR3 region has 13 residues. CDR3: CASSESGYQPQHF. The CDR3 DNA reads TGCGCCAGCAGTGAGTCGGGCTATCAGCCCCAGCATTTT.

The gene calls are TRBV7-9 and TRBJ1-1; D is unclear. This CDR3 is 16 amino acids long. The ends were cut back, 3 bases at V and 5 bases at J, with 19 bases in the middle. Germline V lookup: CDR1 SEHNR, CDR2 FQNEAQ (reference sequence). The CDR3 is CASSFLTLSMLTEAFF. In DNA form, the CDR3 reads TGTGCCAGCAGCTTTCTGACCCTGTCCATGTTGACTGAAGCTTTCTTT.

The V gene is TRBV24-1, the J gene TRBJ2-5; 11 bases line up with TRBD2. After removal of 3 bases from V and 5 bases from J, the junction contained 7 bases not matched to a gene. The CDR3 spans 16 residues. The V gene's germline CDR1 is KGHDR and CDR2 SFDVKD. The CDR3 DNA reads TGTGCCACCAGTGATGCAACTAGCGGGAGTGCTGAGACCCAGTACTTC. This codes for CATSDATSGSAETQYF.

V usage is TRBV29-1 and J usage is TRBJ1-6; D gene ambiguous. This CDR3 contains 12 residues. V was cut by 4 bases and J by 6 bases, with 7 bases left in between. Germline CDR1 reads SQVTM; CDR2 reads ANQGSEA. DNA of the CDR3: TGCAGCGTTGGGTCTGGTAATTCACCCCTCCACTTT. Its translation: CSVGSGNSPLHF. The full variable domain, with the rest looked up from reference TRBV29-1 and TRBJ1-6, is SAVISQKPSRDICQRGTSLTIQCQVDSQVTMMFWYRQQPGQSLTLIATANQGSEATYESGFVIDKFPISRPNLTFSTLTVSNMSPEDSSIYLCSVGSGNSPLHFGNGTRLTVT.

The V gene is TRBV7-9, the J gene TRBJ2-3; no firm D call. CDR1 SEHNR and CDR2 FQNEAQ come from the germline V gene (reference sequence). CDR3 length: 11 residues. With 5 bases removed from V and 2 bases from J, the gap between germline ends came to 2 bases. CDR3 sequence (DNA): TGTGCCAGCAGCCCCACAGATACGCAGTATTTT. The encoded protein is CASSPTDTQYF.

V and J are TRBV6-5 and TRBJ2-1; 10 bases align to TRBD2. After removal of 8 bases from V and 7 bases from J, the junction contained 8 bases not matched to a gene. The length of the CDR3 is 14 residues. CDR1 MNHEY and CDR2 SVGAGI come from the germline V gene. The CDR3 reads CASGSGGDVNEQFF. The CDR3 DNA follows: TGTGCCAGCGGCAGCGGGGGGGATGTGAATGAGCAGTTCTTC.

The genes are TRBV7-8 and TRBJ1-4; D remains ambiguous. The CDR3 runs 17 residues. Germline assignment: CDR1 SGHVS and CDR2 FQNEAQ. V lost 0 bases to trimming and J lost 8 bases, with 19 bases between them. CDR3 nucleotide sequence: TGTGCCAGCAGCTTAGCTACGGGAGAGGCTCCCGTGGAAAAACTGTTTTTT. The encoded protein is CASSLATGEAPVEKLFF.

The V and J genes are TRBV19 and TRBJ1-5; possibly TRBD1 for D (5 bases). Germline V gene lookup returns CDR1 LNHDA and CDR2 SQIVND (reference sequence). The ends were cut back, 7 bases at V and 7 bases at J, with 14 bases in the middle. The CDR3 runs 13 residues. CDR3 residues: CASTLGGGQPQHF. The CDR3 DNA is TGTGCCAGTACCCTGGGCGGGGGACAGCCCCAGCATTTT.

V usage is TRBV5-1 and J usage is TRBJ2-5, with D uncertain. This CDR3 has 14 amino acids. The germline CDR1 and CDR2 sequences are SGHRS and YFSETQ. V gave up 0 bases and J gave up 0 bases, with 6 bases separating them. CDR3 in DNA: TGCGCCAGCAGCTTGGACAGACACCAAGAGACCCAGTACTTC. Protein sequence: CASSLDRHQETQYF.

The genes are TRBV7-5 and TRBJ1-6. TRBV7-5 counts as a pseudogene. The CDR3 is 14 residues long. The CDR3 protein is CARNGRLINSPLHF. Here the CDR3 DNA reads TGTGCCAGAAACGGGAGACTTATTAATTCACCCCTCCACTTT.

V is TRBV12-3 or TRBV12-4 and J is TRBJ1-3; D gene ambiguous. Trimming removed 1 base at V and 9 bases at J, with 4 bases between. This CDR3 region has 11 residues. The CDR3 coding sequence is TGTGCCAGCAGTTTAGTGAGCACCATATATTTT. It yields the protein CASSLVSTIYF.